The 15 T cell receptor beta chains in this list originate from one sample, sequenced in a study of T cell responses to AZD1222 COVID-19 vaccine. Clones were sequenced by immunoSEQ multiplex PCR, and TCRdb holds only the in-frame ones, with some missing. The data show some 150,000 clones, over 80% seen once. The starting material was peripheral blood, obtained 28 days after the second AZD1222 dose. Every receptor here comes from an adult who received the AZD1222 COVID-19 vaccine.

The sample holds one count of this clone. This chain connects TRBV2 to TRBJ2-1, with D possibly being TRBD2 (5 bases). V was pared by 5 bases and J by 5 bases, with 10 bases between. The CDR3 spans 13 residues. Germline V gene sequence: CDR1 SNHLY, CDR2 FYNNEI. CDR3 coding DNA: TGTGCCAGCAGTCAGGACTGGAACAATGAGCAGTTCTTC. Its translation: CASSQDWNNEQFF.

The chain recombines TRBV27 with TRBJ1-5; D gene uncertain. This CDR3 has 13 amino acids. Trimming pared 5 bases from V and 3 bases from J, leaving 8 bases between. Per germline, CDR1 MNHEY and CDR2 SMNVEV (reference sequence). In nucleotides, the CDR3 is TGTGCCAGCAGTAAACGGGACAATCAGCCCCAGCATTTT. Protein: CASSKRDNQPQHF.

The rearrangement joins TRBV6-1 to TRBJ1-1, with D unclear. Per germline, CDR1 MNHNS and CDR2 SASEGT. V lost 2 bases and J 10 bases, leaving 14 bases between the germline ends. The CDR3 has 13 amino acids. CDR3 coding DNA: TGTGCCAGCAGTGAAAGCAGGACCGTCGGAGCTTTCTTT. Residues: CASSESRTVGAFF.

This CDR3 reads CATSTGGTEYGYTF. CDR3 in DNA: TGTGCCACCAGCACCGGGGGTACAGAGTATGGCTACACCTTC. The chain couples TRBV24-1 to TRBJ1-2; weak D call: TRBD1 (5 bases). There are 14 residues in the CDR3. Germline assignment: CDR1 KGHDR and CDR2 SFDVKD. V was cut by 7 bases and J by 5 bases, with 16 bases left in between.

The CDR3 DNA reads TGTGCCAGCAGTGTACTTAAGACAGTCGGGGATGAAAAACTGTTTTTT. It yields the protein CASSVLKTVGDEKLFF. This chain connects TRBV25-1 to TRBJ1-4; weak D call: TRBD1 (5 bases). This CDR3 has 16 amino acids. Trimming removed 4 bases at V and 6 bases at J, with 18 bases between. Germline CDR1 and CDR2: MGHDK and SYGVNS.

This clone was observed a single time. V gene TRBV18 combines with J gene TRBJ1-2; the match to TRBD1 covers 9 bases. CDR1 is KGHSH, CDR2 LQKENI, per germline. V dropped 5 bases and J dropped 2; count of bases not matched to a gene: 0. The CDR3 consists of 13 residues. DNA of the CDR3: TGTGCCAGCTCAGGACAGGGGAACTATGGCTACACCTTC. This sequence encodes CASSGQGNYGYTF.

A single count supports this clone. The V and J genes are TRBV19 and TRBJ1-4; possibly TRBD1 for D (6 bases). Germline CDR1 and CDR2: LNHDA and SQIVND (reference sequence). This CDR3 is built from 14 residues. V lost 8 bases, J lost 6 bases, and 16 bases lay in between. CDR3 coding DNA: TGTGCCAGTCGATACAGGGTTGGGGATGAAAAACTGTTTTTT. Translation: CASRYRVGDEKLFF.

This clone was seen a handful of times. The rearrangement joins TRBV14 to TRBJ2-2; TRBD1 agrees at 8 bases. The V gene end was trimmed by 1 base and the J gene end by 5 bases; junction bases not matched to a gene: 6. The CDR3 is 16 residues long. Germline CDR1 and CDR2: SGHDN and FVKESK. CDR3 bases: TGTGCCAGCAGCCAAGGACAGGGGAGAGGGACCGGGGAGCTGTTTTTT. This translates into CASSQGQGRGTGELFF.

The chain couples TRBV4-2 to TRBJ2-7, with 7 bases fitting TRBD1. V gave up 0 bases and J gave up 3 bases; unmatched junction bases: 8. CDR1 is LGHNA, CDR2 YNFKEQ, per germline. This CDR3 has 16 residues. The CDR3 is CASSQEARGGYYEQYF. The CDR3 DNA follows: TGTGCCAGCAGCCAAGAGGCGAGAGGGGGCTACTACGAGCAGTACTTC.

Comment on this clone: A read error is possible here, since a much larger clone lies one base away. The rearrangement uses TRBV28 and TRBJ1-5; D not certain. CDR3 length: 15 amino acids. The germline CDR1 and CDR2 sequences are MDHEN and SYDVKM. Trimming took 3 bases from V and 2 from J, leaving 11 bases between them. CDR3 residues: CASSFSGGRNQPQHF. CDR3 nucleotides: TGTGCCAGCAGTTTCTCCGGCGGACGCAATCAGCCCCAGCATTTT. The whole variable domain, remainder taken from reference TRBV28 and TRBJ1-5, is DVKVTQSSRYLVKRTGEKVFLECVQDMDHENMFWYRQDPGLGLRLIYFSYDVKMKEKGDIPEGYSVSREKKERFSLILESASTNQTSMYLCASSFSGGRNQPQHFGDGTRLSIL.

The chain recombines TRBV13 with TRBJ2-2; 10 bases fit TRBD2. The junction had 2 bases not matched to a gene; V was cut back by 8 bases and J by 2 bases. CDR3 size: 14 residues. CDR1 and CDR2 (germline): PRHDT, FYEKMQ (reference sequence). The CDR3 nucleotides are TGTGCCAGCTTAGCGGGAGGCAACACCGGGGAGCTGTTTTTT. This sequence encodes CASLAGGNTGELFF.

This clone was detected once. The chain combines TRBV6-4 with TRBJ1-3, with D possibly matching TRBD1 (6 bases). Trimming took 5 bases from V and 0 from J, leaving 17 bases between them. This CDR3 has 17 amino acids. Germline V CDR1 and CDR2: MRHNA, SNTAGT. In DNA form, the CDR3 reads TGTGCCAGCAGTACCCCCCGGGACACCAGCTCTGGAAACACCATATATTTT. Translating gives CASSTPRDTSSGNTIYF.

The chain carries TRBV15 and TRBJ2-7, with no clear D. Between the trimmed V and J ends, which lost 0 bases and 3 bases, there was a span of 3 bases. The CDR3 extends over 12 amino acids. From germline, CDR1 is LNHNV and CDR2 YYDKDF (reference sequence). The CDR3 spells CATSRDHYEQYF. The CDR3, as DNA: TGTGCCACCAGCAGAGATCACTACGAGCAGTACTTC.

This rearrangement joins TRBV19 to TRBJ2-4; unclear D gene. Germline CDR1 reads LNHDA; CDR2 reads SQIVND (reference sequence). The V end was cut by 0 bases, the J end by 6 bases, with 9 bases between. The CDR3 loop spans 14 amino acids. The CDR3 sequence: CASSIEGSGNIQYF. CDR3 coding DNA: TGTGCCAGTAGTATAGAAGGGTCGGGAAACATTCAGTACTTC.

The genes are TRBV7-9 and TRBJ1-4; D ambiguous. This CDR3 is 14 amino acids long. With 4 bases removed from V and 8 bases from J, the gap between germline ends came to 14 bases. Germline CDR1 SEHNR, CDR2 FQNEAQ (reference sequence). The CDR3 reads CASSSGRVGEKLFF. CDR3 coding DNA: TGTGCCAGCAGCTCCGGGAGGGTTGGGGAAAAACTGTTTTTT.